Each of the 25 T cell receptor beta chains below was sequenced from the same sample in a study of PD-1 blockade in classical Hodgkin lymphoma. Time point meaning: cycle 4 day 1 (C4D1), after less than seven weeks of nivolumab. Each patient experienced a relapse that followed autologous stem cell transplantation, and brentuximab vedotin exposure varied. Data came from immunoSEQ multiplex PCR; TCRdb stores just in-frame clones and leaves some out. The sample lists fewer than 100,000 clones; about 92% were seen once. The sample was peripheral blood mononuclear cells (PBMCs), taken before the fourth cycle of nivolumab. The receptors come from a human donor with classical Hodgkin lymphoma.

This clone was found once. The chain joins TRBV5-1 to TRBJ1-2; 8 bases line up with TRBD1. V gave up 2 bases and J gave up 5 bases; unmatched junction bases: 8. Germline V CDR1 and CDR2: SGHRS, YFSETQ. This CDR3 has 15 amino acids. CDR3 nucleotide sequence: TGCGCCAGCAGCTTCGAAACGGGACAGGTTTATGGCTACACCTTC. It translates to CASSFETGQVYGYTF.

This sequence joins TRBV5-6 and TRBJ2-2; 10 nucleotides agree with TRBD2. V shed 4 bases, J shed 7 bases, and the junction held 10 bases outside the gene matches. The CDR3 extends over 16 amino acids. From germline, CDR1 is SGHDT and CDR2 YYEEEE. CDR3 protein: CASSPASGRWGGELFF. DNA of the CDR3: TGTGCCAGCAGCCCAGCTAGCGGGAGATGGGGCGGGGAGCTGTTTTTT.

The V call is TRBV11-2, the J call TRBJ2-7; TRBD2 matches 8 bases. This CDR3 spans 14 amino acids. Losses at the gene ends were 5 bases for V and 4 bases for J; bases not matched to a gene: 7. Per germline, CDR1 SGHAT and CDR2 FQNNGV. The CDR3 region is CASSERTSSYEQYF. For the CDR3, the DNA is TGTGCCAGCAGCGAGAGGACTAGCAGTTACGAGCAGTACTTC. Looking up the rest from reference TRBV11-2 and TRBJ2-7 gives the full variable domain: EAGVAQSPRYKIIEKRQSVAFWCNPISGHATLYWYQQILGQGPKLLIQFQNNGVVDDSQLPKDRFSAERLKGVDSTLKIQPAKLEDSAVYLCASSERTSSYEQYFGPGTRLTVT.

This clone was seen repeatedly, ten times or more. CDR3 sequence: CASSLGGGGQGYDEQYF. As DNA, the CDR3 is TGTGCCAGCAGCCTGGGAGGGGGAGGACAGGGGTACGACGAGCAGTACTTC. The chain couples TRBV7-9 to TRBJ2-7, with 9 bases matching TRBD1. The CDR3 runs 17 residues. Germline lookup yields CDR1 SEHNR and CDR2 FQNEAQ (reference sequence). Trimming cost V 5 bases and J 5 bases; bases outside gene matches: 16. Supplemented by reference TRBV7-9 and TRBJ2-7, the full variable domain reads DTGVSQNPRHKITKRGQNVTFRCDPISEHNRLYWYRQTLGQGPEFLTYFQNEAQLEKSRLLSDRFSAERPKGSFSTLEIQRTEQGDSAMYLCASSLGGGGQGYDEQYFGPGTRLTVT.

This chain joins TRBV6-4 and TRBJ1-4; 9 bases are shared with TRBD1. The CDR3 is 15 amino acids. The ends lost 6 bases at V and 8 bases at J; junction bases unmatched: 10. Germline CDR1 is MRHNA and CDR2 is SNTAGT. The CDR3 sequence: CASRHHGTGQEKLFF. CDR3 nucleotide sequence: TGTGCCAGCAGGCATCACGGGACAGGGCAAGAAAAACTGTTTTTT.

The J gene is TRBJ1-5, the V gene TRBV9; D remains unclear. CDR1 is SGDLS, CDR2 YYNGEE, per germline. The CDR3 has 15 residues. The ends were cut back, 3 bases at V and 6 bases at J, with 16 bases in the middle. CDR3 region: CASSALGNKIQPQHF. CDR3 sequence (DNA): TGTGCCAGCAGCGCCCTTGGGAATAAGATTCAGCCCCAGCATTTT.

V and J are TRBV27 and TRBJ2-1, with 9 bases that match TRBD1. Germline CDR1 and CDR2: MNHEY and SMNVEV (reference sequence). The V and J ends lost 5 bases and 13 bases, in that order; junction bases with no gene match: 12. The CDR3 is 14 amino acids. The DNA of the CDR3 is TGTGCCAGCAGTATCCGGGACAGGGACAGACCTCAGTTCTTC. Amino acid sequence: CASSIRDRDRPQFF.

The J gene is TRBJ2-3, the V gene TRBV4-2; 7 bases line up with TRBD1. This CDR3 has 15 residues. The V and J ends lost 0 bases and 4 bases, in that order; junction bases with no gene match: 4. Germline lookup yields CDR1 LGHNA and CDR2 YNFKEQ. CDR3 in DNA: TGTGCCAGCAGCCAAGATCACGGGACAGCAGATACGCAGTATTTT. It codes for CASSQDHGTADTQYF.

The rearrangement uses TRBV6-1 and TRBJ1-5, with 8 bases that match TRBD1. The CDR3 has 15 amino acids. Germline V gene lookup returns CDR1 MNHNS and CDR2 SASEGT. The trim removed 7 bases at V and 3 bases at J, leaving 8 bases unmatched. The CDR3 spells CASTPRTGLNQPQHF. The CDR3 DNA follows: TGTGCCAGCACCCCCCGGACAGGGCTCAATCAGCCCCAGCATTTT.

The rearrangement uses TRBV6-1 and TRBJ2-7, with D tentatively TRBD2 (6 bases). The V gene's germline CDR1 is MNHNS and CDR2 SASEGT. This CDR3 contains 13 residues. The V end was cut by 7 bases, the J end by 4 bases, with 14 bases between. CDR3 in DNA: TGTGCCAGCAATGGCGGGAAGTTATACGAGCAGTACTTC. Its translation is CASNGGKLYEQYF.

The rearrangement uses TRBV6-1 and TRBJ2-3; the match to TRBD1 covers 11 bases. Per the germline V gene, CDR1 is MNHNS and CDR2 is SASEGT. This CDR3 region has 16 residues. After removal of 7 bases from V and 5 bases from J, the junction contained 11 bases not matched to a gene. DNA for the CDR3: TGTGCCAGCACTGACCTTGGACAGGGGGCCGGAGATACGCAGTATTTT. Translation gives CASTDLGQGAGDTQYF.

This chain uses TRBV30 with TRBJ2-4, with a tentative D call TRBD2 (5 bases). V gave up 7 bases and J gave up 11 bases, with 6 bases separating them. The V gene's germline CDR1 is GTSNPN and CDR2 SVGIG (reference sequence). The CDR3 sequence is 8 residues long. DNA of the CDR3: TGTGCCTTGGACTTTCAGTACTTC. Its translation is CALDFQYF.

The V and J genes are TRBV6-1 and TRBJ2-1, with 8 bases aligning to TRBD1. The germline V gene encodes CDR1 MNHNS and CDR2 SASEGT. The CDR3 is 13 residues long. V trimming: 11 bases; J trimming: 3 bases; junction bases outside the gene matches: 6. CDR3 sequence: CACAGQDYNEQFF. Written as DNA, the CDR3 is TGTGCCTGCGCGGGACAGGACTACAATGAGCAGTTCTTC.

The chain joins TRBV20-1 to TRBJ1-4; D not certain. The CDR3 loop spans 11 amino acids. Germline V gene lookup returns CDR1 DFQATT and CDR2 SNEGSKA (reference sequence). V lost 3 bases to trimming and J lost 4 bases, with 3 bases between them. This chain's CDR3 is CSASLNEKLFF. DNA for the CDR3: TGCAGTGCTAGCCTTAATGAAAAACTGTTTTTT.

The chain employs TRBV9 and TRBJ1-2; the match to TRBD1 covers 7 bases. The CDR3 has 13 residues. V shed 4 bases, J shed 4 bases, and the junction held 4 bases outside the gene matches. CDR1 is SGDLS and CDR2 is YYNGEE in the germline V gene. The CDR3 nucleotides read TGTGCCAGCAGCCCCGGGACAGCCTATGGCTACACCTTC. This sequence encodes CASSPGTAYGYTF.

The chain recombines TRBV28 with TRBJ1-3; 12 bases match TRBD1. The CDR3 runs 17 residues. Per the germline V gene, CDR1 is MDHEN and CDR2 is SYDVKM. Trimming took 6 bases from V and 4 from J; bases not matched to a gene: 10. CDR3 protein: CASRSPGQGARGNTIYF. DNA for the CDR3: TGTGCCAGCAGATCGCCGGGACAGGGGGCAAGGGGAAACACCATATATTTT. The complete variable domain, with remaining parts taken from reference TRBV28 and TRBJ1-3, reads DVKVTQSSRYLVKRTGEKVFLECVQDMDHENMFWYRQDPGLGLRLIYFSYDVKMKEKGDIPEGYSVSREKKERFSLILESASTNQTSMYLCASRSPGQGARGNTIYFGEGSWLTVV.

This sequence joins TRBV6-5 and TRBJ2-7; 8 positions agree with TRBD2. CDR3 length: 12 amino acids. Germline V gene lookup returns CDR1 MNHEY and CDR2 SVGAGI. The junction had 6 bases not matched to a gene; V was cut back by 8 bases and J by 6 bases. Here the CDR3 DNA reads TGTGCCAGCTCCGCGGGAGGCCCCGAGCAGTACTTC. It codes for CASSAGGPEQYF.

The V and J genes are TRBV5-4 and TRBJ2-3; no reliable D call. The CDR3 has 14 residues. V lost 4 bases and J lost 3, with 12 bases in between. Germline CDR1 SGHNT, CDR2 YYREEE (reference sequence). CDR3 protein: CASSRRLGTDTQYF. In DNA form, the CDR3 reads TGTGCCAGCAGCCGTCGATTGGGGACAGATACGCAGTATTTT.

The CDR3 nucleotides are TGTGCCAGCAGTGAAGAGTGGGGTAGCGGAATACTGGGGATGAACACTGAAGCTTTCTTT. Protein sequence: CASSEEWGSGILGMNTEAFF. The V and J genes are TRBV6-1 and TRBJ1-1, with D uncertain. The CDR3 length is 20 residues. Trimming took 1 base from V and 0 from J, leaving 24 bases between them. CDR1 MNHNS and CDR2 SASEGT come from the germline V gene.

The CDR3 DNA sequence: TGTGCCAGCAGCTCTAGAGGGACCTGGGGGACAAAAGCTTTCTTT. This encodes CASSSRGTWGTKAFF. The V and J genes are TRBV7-9 and TRBJ1-1, with D perhaps TRBD1 (6 bases). Trimming removed 4 bases at V and 9 bases at J, with 21 bases between. The CDR3 runs 15 residues. Germline V lookup: CDR1 SEHNR, CDR2 FQNEAQ (reference sequence). Based on the CDR3 plus reference TRBV7-9 and TRBJ1-1, the full variable domain is DTGVSQNPRHKITKRGQNVTFRCDPISEHNRLYWYRQTLGQGPEFLTYFQNEAQLEKSRLLSDRFSAERPKGSFSTLEIQRTEQGDSAMYLCASSSRGTWGTKAFFGQGTRLTVV.

The gene calls are TRBV6-4 and TRBJ1-5; D may be TRBD1 (5 bases). Germline V gene data show CDR1 as MRHNA and CDR2 as SNTAGT. Trimming removed 3 bases from V and 2 bases from J, with 14 bases in between. The CDR3 is 16 residues long. The CDR3 nucleotides read TGTGCCAGCAGTGAGGGGGGGGTTAATTGCAATCAGCCCCAGCATTTT. It specifies CASSEGGVNCNQPQHF.

This chain connects TRBV6-1 to TRBJ2-5, with 14 bases that match TRBD2. The ends lost 4 bases at V and 4 bases at J; junction bases unmatched: 5. The CDR3 covers 16 residues. The germline V gene has CDR1 MNHNS and CDR2 SASEGT. As DNA, the CDR3 is TGTGCCAGCAGTGCACGACTAGCGGGAGGGACAGAGACCCAGTACTTC. Its translation is CASSARLAGGTETQYF.

V gene TRBV2 combines with J gene TRBJ2-5; the match to TRBD2 covers 13 bases. The germline V gene encodes CDR1 SNHLY and CDR2 FYNNEI. The trim removed 6 bases at V and 5 bases at J, leaving 6 bases unmatched. There are 15 residues in the CDR3. This chain's CDR3 is CASSEGLAGRETQYF. For the CDR3, the DNA is TGTGCCAGCAGCGAGGGACTAGCGGGAAGGGAGACCCAGTACTTC.

The chain carries TRBV5-1 and TRBJ2-1, with D possibly matching TRBD2 (6 bases). Germline V gene sequence: CDR1 SGHRS, CDR2 YFSETQ. CDR3 length: 13 amino acids. Trimming removed 4 bases at V and 4 bases at J, with 9 bases between. DNA of the CDR3: TGCGCCAGCAGCCCTAGCGATTACAATGAGCAGTTCTTC. Translation gives CASSPSDYNEQFF.

This chain joins TRBV4-1 and TRBJ2-2; D is possibly TRBD2 (5 bases). Germline lookup yields CDR1 MGHRA and CDR2 YSYEKL. The germline V and J ends were trimmed by 0 bases and 0 bases, with 14 bases remaining between them. This CDR3 comprises 18 residues. The CDR3 sequence: CASSQETGIPANTGELFF. Here the CDR3 DNA reads TGCGCCAGCAGCCAAGAAACCGGGATCCCAGCGAACACCGGGGAGCTGTTTTTT.